A single T cell receptor (beta chain) is shown here with its context. The antigen remains undetermined. Clones were sequenced by immunoSEQ multiplex PCR, and TCRdb holds only the in-frame ones, with some missing. There are under 150,000 clones in the sample; over 90% occur only once, and about 1% lies in the top ten. The sample is drawn from a study of T cell responses to AZD1222 COVID-19 vaccine. Study conclusions and caveats: In all cases, repertoires were sampled only after the peak T cell response. Baseline seropositivity occurred in only a handful of AZD1222 recipients.

Trimming pared 7 bases from V and 1 base from J, leaving 16 bases between. This CDR3 is built from 15 residues. Germline lookup yields CDR1 MNHEY and CDR2 SVGAGI. This receptor was identified in an adult in good health. The V and J genes are TRBV6-5 and TRBJ1-1; the D gene is possibly TRBD1 (5 bases). The material was peripheral blood, obtained on day 0 of AZD1222 vaccination. The CDR3 region has the DNA TGTGCCAGCAACTCCCCGGCAGGGAAGAACACTGAAGCTTTCTTT. This codes for CASNSPAGKNTEAFF.